This TCR beta chain is drawn from a study of response to subunit inactivated influenza vaccine. Each CDR3 protein is one row after TCRdb ran MiXCR on the RT-PCR reads. This table holds hundreds of thousands of distinct CDR3 sequences, 6.5% to 8% found once. The germline V and J ends were trimmed by 1 base and 8 bases, with 14 bases remaining between them. CDR1 and CDR2 (germline): MDHEN, SYDVKM. The CDR3 totals 14 residues. Findings and caveats of the study: After each seasonal influenza vaccination, few new T cells are recruited, the authors suggested.

In the case of this clonotype: Its antigen remains unidentified.

The source of this sequence is a man aged 50 to 75 who received an inactivated influenza vaccine. The source material was PBMCs from blood, sampled 23 to 25 months after vaccination. The chain carries TRBV28 and TRBJ1-2; D remains unclear. In DNA, the CDR3 is TGTGCCAGCAGTTTATTCAGGCGAACTGGAGGCTACACCTTC. This sequence encodes CASSLFRRTGGYTF.